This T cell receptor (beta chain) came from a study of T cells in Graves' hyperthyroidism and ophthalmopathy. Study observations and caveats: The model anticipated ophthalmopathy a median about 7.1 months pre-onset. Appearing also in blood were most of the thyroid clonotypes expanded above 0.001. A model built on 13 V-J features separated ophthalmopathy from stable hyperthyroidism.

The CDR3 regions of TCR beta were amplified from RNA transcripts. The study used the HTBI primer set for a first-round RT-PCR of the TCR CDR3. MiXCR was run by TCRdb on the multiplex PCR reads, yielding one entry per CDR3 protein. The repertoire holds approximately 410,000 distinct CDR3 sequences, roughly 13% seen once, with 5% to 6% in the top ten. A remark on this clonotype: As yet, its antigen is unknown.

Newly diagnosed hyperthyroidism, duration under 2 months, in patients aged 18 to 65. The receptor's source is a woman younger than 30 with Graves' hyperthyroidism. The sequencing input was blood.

CDR3 region: CASSPLTSGSNEQFF. For the CDR3, the DNA is TGTGCCAGCAGTCCTCTGACTAGCGGAAGCAATGAGCAGTTCTTC. J is TRBJ2-1 and V is TRBV27; TRBD2 matches at 9 bases. V trimming: 5 bases; J trimming: 6 bases; junction bases outside the gene matches: 8. The CDR3 length is 15 residues. The germline gives CDR1 MNHEY, CDR2 SMNVEV (reference sequence).